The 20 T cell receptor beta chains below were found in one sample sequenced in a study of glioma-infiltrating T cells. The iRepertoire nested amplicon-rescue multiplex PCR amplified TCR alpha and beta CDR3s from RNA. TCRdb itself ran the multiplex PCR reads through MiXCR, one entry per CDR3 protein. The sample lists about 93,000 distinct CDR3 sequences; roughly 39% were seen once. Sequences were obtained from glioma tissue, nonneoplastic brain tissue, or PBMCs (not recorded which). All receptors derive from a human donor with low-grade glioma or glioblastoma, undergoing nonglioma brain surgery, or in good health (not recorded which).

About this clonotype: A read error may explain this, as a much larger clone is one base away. This chain's CDR3 is CASRRTDRRYEQYF. CDR3 nucleotide sequence: TGTGCCAGCAGGCGAACGGACAGGCGCTACGAGCAGTACTTC. The chain employs TRBV14 and TRBJ2-7, with 7 positions matching TRBD1. CDR1 SGHDN and CDR2 FVKESK come from the germline V gene. V shed 6 bases, J shed 3 bases, and the junction held 8 bases outside the gene matches. The CDR3 sequence is 14 residues long. Full variable domain (outside the CDR3, taken from reference TRBV14 and TRBJ2-7): EAGVTQFPSHSVIEKGQTVTLRCDPISGHDNLYWYRRVMGKEIKFLLHFVKESKQDESGMPNNRFLAERTGGTYSTLKVQPAELEDSGVYFCASRRTDRRYEQYFGPGTRLTVT.

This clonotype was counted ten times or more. The CDR3, as DNA: TGCAGCGTTGAAAACCGGGAGCAGTTCTTC. This translates into CSVENREQFF. The chain carries TRBV29-1 and TRBJ2-1, with unresolved D. The germline CDR1 and CDR2 sequences are SQVTM and ANQGSEA. The length of the CDR3 is 10 residues. V shed 2 bases and J shed 10 bases, with 6 bases lying between them.

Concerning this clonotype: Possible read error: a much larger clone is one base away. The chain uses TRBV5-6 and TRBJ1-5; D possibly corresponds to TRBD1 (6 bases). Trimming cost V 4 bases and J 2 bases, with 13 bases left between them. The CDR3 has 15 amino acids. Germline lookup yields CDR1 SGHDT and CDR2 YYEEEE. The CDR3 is CASSEGQMGNQPQHF. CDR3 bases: TGTGCCAGCAGCGAAGGACAGATGGGCAATCAGCCCCAGCATTTT.

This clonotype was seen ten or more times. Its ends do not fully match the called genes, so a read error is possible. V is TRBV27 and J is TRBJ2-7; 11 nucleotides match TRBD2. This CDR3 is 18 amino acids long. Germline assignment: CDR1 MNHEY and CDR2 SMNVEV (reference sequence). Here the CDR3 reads CTSSPIAGGGISPYEQYF. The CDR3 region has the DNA TGTACCAGCAGCCCTATAGCGGGAGGGGGCATTTCCCCCTACGAGCAGTACTTC.

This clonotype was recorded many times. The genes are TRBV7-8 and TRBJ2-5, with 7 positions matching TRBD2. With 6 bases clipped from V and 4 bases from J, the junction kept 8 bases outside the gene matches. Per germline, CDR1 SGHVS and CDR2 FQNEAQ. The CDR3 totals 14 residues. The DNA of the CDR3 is TGTGCCAGCAGTTACACGGAGCGGGGAGAGACCCAGTACTTC. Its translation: CASSYTERGETQYF.

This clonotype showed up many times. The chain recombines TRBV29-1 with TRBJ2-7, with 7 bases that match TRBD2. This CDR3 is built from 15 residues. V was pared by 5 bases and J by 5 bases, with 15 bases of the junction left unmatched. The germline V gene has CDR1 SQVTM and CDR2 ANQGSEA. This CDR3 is CSVMTSSGDFNEQYF. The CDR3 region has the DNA TGCAGCGTTATGACGTCTAGCGGAGATTTTAACGAGCAGTACTTC.

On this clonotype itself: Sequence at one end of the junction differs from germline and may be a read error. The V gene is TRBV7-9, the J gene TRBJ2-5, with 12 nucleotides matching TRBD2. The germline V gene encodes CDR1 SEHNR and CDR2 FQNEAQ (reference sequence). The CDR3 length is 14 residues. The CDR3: CAISSSGRDEPQSF. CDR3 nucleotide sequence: TGTGCCATCAGCTCTAGCGGGAGGGATGAGCCCCAGTCCTTC.

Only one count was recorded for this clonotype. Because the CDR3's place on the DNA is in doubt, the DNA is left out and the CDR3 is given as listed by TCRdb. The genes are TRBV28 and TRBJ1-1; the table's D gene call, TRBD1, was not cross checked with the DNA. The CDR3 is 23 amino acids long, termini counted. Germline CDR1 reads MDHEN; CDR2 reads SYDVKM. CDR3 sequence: CASSFYICSADDQVTGRSTEAFF.

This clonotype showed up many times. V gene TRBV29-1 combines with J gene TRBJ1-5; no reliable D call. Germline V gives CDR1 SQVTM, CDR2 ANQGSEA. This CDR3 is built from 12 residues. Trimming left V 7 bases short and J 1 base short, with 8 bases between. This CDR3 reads CSAGESNQPQHF. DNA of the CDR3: TGCAGCGCTGGGGAGAGCAATCAGCCCCAGCATTTT.

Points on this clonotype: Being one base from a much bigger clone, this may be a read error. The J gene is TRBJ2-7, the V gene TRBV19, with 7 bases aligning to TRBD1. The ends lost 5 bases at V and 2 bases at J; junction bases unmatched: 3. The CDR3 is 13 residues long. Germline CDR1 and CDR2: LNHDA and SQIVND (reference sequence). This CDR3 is CASSGTAPYEQYF. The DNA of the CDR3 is TGTGCCAGTAGTGGGACAGCACCCTACGAGCAGTACTTC.

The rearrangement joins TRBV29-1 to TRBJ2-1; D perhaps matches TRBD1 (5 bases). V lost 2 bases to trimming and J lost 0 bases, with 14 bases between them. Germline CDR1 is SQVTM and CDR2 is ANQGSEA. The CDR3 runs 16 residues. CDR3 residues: CSVEHQGRSSYNEQFF. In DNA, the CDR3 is TGCAGCGTTGAACATCAGGGTAGGAGCTCCTACAATGAGCAGTTCTTC.

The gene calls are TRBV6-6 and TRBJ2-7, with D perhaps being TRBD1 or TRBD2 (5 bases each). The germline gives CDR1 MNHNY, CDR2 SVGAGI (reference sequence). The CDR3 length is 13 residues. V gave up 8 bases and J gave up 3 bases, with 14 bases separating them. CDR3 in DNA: TGTGCCAGCGGGCAGGGAGTCTTCTACGAGCAGTACTTC. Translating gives CASGQGVFYEQYF.

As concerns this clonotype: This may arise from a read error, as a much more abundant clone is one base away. For the CDR3, the DNA is TGTGCCACCACCACTTGGGGTAGCGGAAGGGAGACCCACAATGAGCAGTTCTTC. Translation gives CATTTWGSGRETHNEQFF. This rearrangement joins TRBV27 to TRBJ2-1; D possibly corresponds to TRBD2 (6 bases). This CDR3 region has 18 residues. The V and J ends lost 10 bases and 5 bases respectively, with 30 bases between them. Germline V lookup: CDR1 MNHEY, CDR2 SMNVEV (reference sequence).

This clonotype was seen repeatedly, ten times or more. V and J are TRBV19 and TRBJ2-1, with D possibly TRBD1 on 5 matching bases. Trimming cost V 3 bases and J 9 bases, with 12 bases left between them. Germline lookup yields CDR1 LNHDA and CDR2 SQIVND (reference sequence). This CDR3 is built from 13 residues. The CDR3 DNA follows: TGTGCCAGTAGTATGGTGACAAGGGGTGAGCAGTTCTTC. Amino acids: CASSMVTRGEQFF.

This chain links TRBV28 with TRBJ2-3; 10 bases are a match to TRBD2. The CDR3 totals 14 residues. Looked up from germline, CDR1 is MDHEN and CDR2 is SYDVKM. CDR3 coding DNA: TGTGCAAGAAACCTAGCGGGGGGCACAGATACGCAGTATTTT. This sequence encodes CARNLAGGTDTQYF.

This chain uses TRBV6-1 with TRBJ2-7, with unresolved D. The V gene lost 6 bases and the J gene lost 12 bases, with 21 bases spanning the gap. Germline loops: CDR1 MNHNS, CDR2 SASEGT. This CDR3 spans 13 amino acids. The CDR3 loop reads CASRNLSKVRRYF. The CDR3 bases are TGTGCCAGCAGAAACCTCTCAAAGGTCCGGCGGTACTTC.

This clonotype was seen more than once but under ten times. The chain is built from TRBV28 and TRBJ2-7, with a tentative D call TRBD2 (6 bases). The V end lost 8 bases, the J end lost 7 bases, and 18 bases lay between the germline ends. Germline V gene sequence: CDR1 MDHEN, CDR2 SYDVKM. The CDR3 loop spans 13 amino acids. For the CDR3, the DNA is TGTGCCAGCCGCGAGGGAGGTGACTATGAGCAGTACTTC. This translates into CASREGGDYEQYF.

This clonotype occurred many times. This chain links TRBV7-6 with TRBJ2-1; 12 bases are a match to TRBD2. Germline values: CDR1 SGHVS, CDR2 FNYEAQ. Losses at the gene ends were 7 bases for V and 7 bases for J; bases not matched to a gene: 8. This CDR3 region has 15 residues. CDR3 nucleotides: TGTGCCAGCATCCAAGGGACTAGCGGGTTGAATGAGCAGTTCTTC. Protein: CASIQGTSGLNEQFF.

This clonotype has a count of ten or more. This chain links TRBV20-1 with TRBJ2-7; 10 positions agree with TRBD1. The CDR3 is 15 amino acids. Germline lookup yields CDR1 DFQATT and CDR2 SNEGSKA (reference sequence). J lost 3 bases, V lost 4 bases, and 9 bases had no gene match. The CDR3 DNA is TGCAGTGCTATTGCCGAGACAGGGGGCTTCTACGAGCAGTACTTC. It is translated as CSAIAETGGFYEQYF.

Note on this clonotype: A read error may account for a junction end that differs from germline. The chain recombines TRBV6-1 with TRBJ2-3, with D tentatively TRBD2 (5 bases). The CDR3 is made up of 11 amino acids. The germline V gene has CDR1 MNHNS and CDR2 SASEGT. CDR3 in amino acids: CAGRLADTQYF. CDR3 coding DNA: TGTGCCGGCAGGCTAGCAGATACGCAATATTTT.